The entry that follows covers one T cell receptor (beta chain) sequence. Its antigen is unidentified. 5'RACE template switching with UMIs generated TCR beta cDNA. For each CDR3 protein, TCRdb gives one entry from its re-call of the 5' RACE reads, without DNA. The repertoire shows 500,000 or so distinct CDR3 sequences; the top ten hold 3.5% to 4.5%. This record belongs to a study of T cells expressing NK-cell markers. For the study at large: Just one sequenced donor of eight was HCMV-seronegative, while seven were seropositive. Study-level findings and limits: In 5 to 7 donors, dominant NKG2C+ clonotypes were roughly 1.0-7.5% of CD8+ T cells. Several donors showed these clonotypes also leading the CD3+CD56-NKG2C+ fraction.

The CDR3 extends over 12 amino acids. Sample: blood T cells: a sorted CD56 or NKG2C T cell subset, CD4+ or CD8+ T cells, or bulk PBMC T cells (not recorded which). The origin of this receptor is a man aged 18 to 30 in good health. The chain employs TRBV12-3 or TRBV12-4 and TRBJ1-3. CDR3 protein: CASRAVGNTIYF.